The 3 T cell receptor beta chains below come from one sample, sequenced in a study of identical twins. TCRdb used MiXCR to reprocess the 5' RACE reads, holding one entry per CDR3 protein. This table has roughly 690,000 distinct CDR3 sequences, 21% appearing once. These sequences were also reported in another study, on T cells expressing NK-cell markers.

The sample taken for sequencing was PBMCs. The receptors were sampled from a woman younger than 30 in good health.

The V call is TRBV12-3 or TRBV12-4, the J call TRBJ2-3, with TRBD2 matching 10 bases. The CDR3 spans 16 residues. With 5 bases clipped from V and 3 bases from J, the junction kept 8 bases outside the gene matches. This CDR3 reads CASSPKRGGRTDTQYF. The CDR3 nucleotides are TGTGCCAGCAGTCCCAAGCGGGGGGGCCGTACAGATACGCAGTATTTT.

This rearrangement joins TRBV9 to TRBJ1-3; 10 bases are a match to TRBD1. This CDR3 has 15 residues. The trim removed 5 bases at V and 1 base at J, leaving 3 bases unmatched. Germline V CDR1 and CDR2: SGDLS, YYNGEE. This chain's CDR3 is CASRGQGLSGNTIYF. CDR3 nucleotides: TGTGCCAGCAGGGGACAGGGGCTTTCTGGAAACACCATATATTTT.

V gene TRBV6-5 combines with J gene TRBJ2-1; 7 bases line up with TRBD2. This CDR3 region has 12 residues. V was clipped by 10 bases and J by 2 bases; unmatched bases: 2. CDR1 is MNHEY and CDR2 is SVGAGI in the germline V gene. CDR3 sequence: CATGGAYNEQFF. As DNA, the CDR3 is TGTGCCACTGGGGGGGCCTACAATGAGCAGTTCTTC.